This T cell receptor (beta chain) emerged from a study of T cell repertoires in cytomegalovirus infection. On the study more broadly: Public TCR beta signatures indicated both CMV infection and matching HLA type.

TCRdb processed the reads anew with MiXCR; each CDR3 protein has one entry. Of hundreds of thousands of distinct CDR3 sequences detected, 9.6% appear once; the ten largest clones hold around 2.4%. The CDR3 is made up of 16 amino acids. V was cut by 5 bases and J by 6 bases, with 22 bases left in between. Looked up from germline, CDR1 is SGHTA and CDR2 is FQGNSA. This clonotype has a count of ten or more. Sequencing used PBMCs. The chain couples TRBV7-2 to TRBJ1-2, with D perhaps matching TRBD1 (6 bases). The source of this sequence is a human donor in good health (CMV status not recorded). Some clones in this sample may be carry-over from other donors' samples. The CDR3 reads CASSQSFRGAGNGYTF. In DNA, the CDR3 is TGTGCCAGCAGCCAATCATTCCGGGGGGCAGGAAATGGCTACACCTTC.